This is a list of T cell receptor beta chains from one sample in a study of blood T cell repertoires in COVID-19. This table comes from immunoSEQ multiplex PCR, and its TCRdb copy is limited to in-frame clones, with some not included. The table lists approximately 99,000 clones, 84% of them singletons. Specimen: peripheral blood. These receptors came from a man between 65 and 79 years old with active or convalescent COVID-19. Both conserved end residues are trimmed from each CDR3. Fields, in order: V gene, J gene, CDR3 protein.

v_call: TRBV5-5
j_call: TRBJ1-1
cdr3_aa: ASSSLGGEAF

v_call: TRBV7-2
j_call: TRBJ2-3
cdr3_aa: ASSFLWTSGGANTDTQY

v_call: TRBV5-1
j_call: TRBJ2-5
cdr3_aa: ASSLAVGLASGETQY

v_call: TRBV7-9
j_call: TRBJ2-5
cdr3_aa: ASRTGTAQETQY

v_call: TRBV4-1
j_call: TRBJ1-2
cdr3_aa: ASSQSLTVRYGYT

v_call: TRBV5-6
j_call: TRBJ2-5
cdr3_aa: ASSTGTEQETQY

v_call: TRBV5-4
j_call: TRBJ1-5
cdr3_aa: ASSLDPGGPQH

v_call: TRBV18
j_call: TRBJ1-2
cdr3_aa: ASSPITETNYGYT

v_call: TRBV9
j_call: TRBJ2-5
cdr3_aa: ASSVGGGGRETQY

v_call: TRBV2
j_call: TRBJ2-5
cdr3_aa: ASSDEDRGPETQY

v_call: TRBV3-1/TRBV3-2
j_call: TRBJ2-2
cdr3_aa: ASSQEVVWGRPGELF

v_call: TRBV29-1
j_call: TRBJ1-1
cdr3_aa: SVRTGSGTEAF

v_call: TRBV29-1
j_call: TRBJ1-2
cdr3_aa: SVGVRDIDGYT

v_call: TRBV4-1
j_call: TRBJ1-1
cdr3_aa: ASSQTEFITEAF

v_call: TRBV28
j_call: TRBJ1-3
cdr3_aa: ASSREGVRRNTIY

v_call: TRBV5-1
j_call: TRBJ1-3
cdr3_aa: ASSPGTVSGNTIY

v_call: TRBV19
j_call: TRBJ2-1
cdr3_aa: ASSTPPRLAGGSYNEQF

v_call: TRBV7-2
j_call: TRBJ2-2
cdr3_aa: ASSFNKLTGELF

v_call: TRBV6-1
j_call: TRBJ2-3
cdr3_aa: ASSEVLAGGDTQY

v_call: TRBV18
j_call: TRBJ2-7
cdr3_aa: ASSPSGFSYEQY

v_call: TRBV6-5
j_call: TRBJ2-7
cdr3_aa: ASSRQGRGPYEQY

v_call: TRBV18
j_call: TRBJ1-2
cdr3_aa: ASSPSRDRAYGYT

v_call: TRBV18
j_call: TRBJ1-3
cdr3_aa: ASSPITGASGNTIY

v_call: TRBV7-3
j_call: TRBJ1-3
cdr3_aa: ASSFSGQGSGNTIY

v_call: TRBV28
j_call: TRBJ2-5
cdr3_aa: ASGRDTRY

v_call: TRBV2
j_call: TRBJ1-1
cdr3_aa: ASSEGSAEAF

v_call: TRBV6-6
j_call: TRBJ2-7
cdr3_aa: ASSRTTYEQY

v_call: TRBV30
j_call: TRBJ2-3
cdr3_aa: AWSGQGASTDTQY

v_call: TRBV7-2
j_call: TRBJ2-5
cdr3_aa: ASSSDIGLETQY

v_call: TRBV7-3
j_call: TRBJ2-1
cdr3_aa: ASSLLGGDYNEQF

v_call: TRBV7-7
j_call: TRBJ2-3
cdr3_aa: ASSQLAGAQNTQY

v_call: TRBV7-9
j_call: TRBJ2-2
cdr3_aa: ASSLSRSRRGTGELF

v_call: TRBV30
j_call: TRBJ2-1
cdr3_aa: AWSVLLAGGSEQF

v_call: TRBV5-1
j_call: TRBJ1-4
cdr3_aa: ASSSSTGGNEKLF

v_call: TRBV5-1
j_call: TRBJ1-2
cdr3_aa: ASSFGESYGYT

v_call: TRBV5-1
j_call: TRBJ2-7
cdr3_aa: ASSNVAGASYEQY

v_call: TRBV24-1
j_call: TRBJ1-5
cdr3_aa: ATSSQGSYNQPQH

v_call: TRBV2
j_call: TRBJ1-5
cdr3_aa: ASSLQQDQPQH

v_call: TRBV3-1/TRBV3-2
j_call: TRBJ1-4
cdr3_aa: ASSPDSNEKLF

v_call: TRBV7-2
j_call: TRBJ2-3
cdr3_aa: ASSTRPGLGSADTQY

v_call: TRBV19
j_call: TRBJ1-2
cdr3_aa: ASSARTGAGYGYT